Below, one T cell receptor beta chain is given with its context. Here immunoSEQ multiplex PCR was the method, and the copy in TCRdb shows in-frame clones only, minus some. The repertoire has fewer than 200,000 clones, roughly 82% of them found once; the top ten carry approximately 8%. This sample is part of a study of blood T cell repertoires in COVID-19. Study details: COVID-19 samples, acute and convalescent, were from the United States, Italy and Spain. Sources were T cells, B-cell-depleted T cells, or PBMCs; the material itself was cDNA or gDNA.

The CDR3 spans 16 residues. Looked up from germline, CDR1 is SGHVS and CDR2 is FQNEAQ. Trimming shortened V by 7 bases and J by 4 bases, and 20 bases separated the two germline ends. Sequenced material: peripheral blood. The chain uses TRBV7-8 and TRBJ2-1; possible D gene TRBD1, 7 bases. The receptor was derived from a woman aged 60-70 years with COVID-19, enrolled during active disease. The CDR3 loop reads CASNPLGGTVYNEQFF. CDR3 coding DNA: TGTGCCAGCAATCCCCTCGGCGGGACAGTTTACAATGAGCAGTTCTTC. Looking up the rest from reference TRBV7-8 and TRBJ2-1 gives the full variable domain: GAGVSQSPRYKVAKRGQDVALRCDPISGHVSLFWYQQALGQGPEFLTYFQNEAQLDKSGLPSDRFFAERPEGSVSTLKIQRTQQEDSAVYLCASNPLGGTVYNEQFFGPGTRLTVL.